This T cell receptor beta chain comes out of a study of molecular identifiers for immune sequencing clone quantification. This clonotype was observed at least ten times. Its specificity is not known. General study results and limits: Clones with over 20 RNA copies captured over 97% of effector molecules but under 1% of naive ones.

This CDR3 spans 13 amino acids. Germline lookup yields CDR1 MDHEN and CDR2 SYDVKM. V gave up 5 bases and J gave up 4 bases; unmatched junction bases: 1. With listed TCR primers and previously described methods, bulk TCR libraries were prepared. TCRdb re-derived calls from the PCR reads in MiXCR, one entry per CDR3 protein. The sample carries about 500,000 distinct CDR3 sequences, about a fifth recorded once. The rearrangement uses TRBV28 and TRBJ2-3; 9 nucleotides align to TRBD1. Sequenced: naive CD8+ T cells from blood, with Jurkat cell RNA spiked in. Subset meaning: FACS-sorted CD8+CD4-CCR7+CD45RA+ naive T cells. The clonotype originates from a human donor in good health. Some libraries in this study had Jurkat cell RNA spiked in. The CDR3, as DNA: TGTGCCAGCAGTGACAGGGGGTCAGATACGCAGTATTTT. Amino acids: CASSDRGSDTQYF.